This TCR beta chain was profiled in a study of blood T cell repertoires in COVID-19. After removal of 0 bases from V and 4 bases from J, the junction contained 6 bases not matched to a gene. The germline CDR1 and CDR2 sequences are SGHNT and YYREEE (reference sequence). This CDR3 is built from 15 residues. This clone was observed a few times. Method: immunoSEQ multiplex PCR; TCRdb's copy keeps in-frame clones and lacks some. The repertoire has 85,000 to 100,000 clones, roughly nine tenths of them found once; the top ten carry approximately 1.5%. This sequence was found in a man aged 55-75 years with acute or convalescent COVID-19. The sequenced material came from peripheral blood. This chain connects TRBV5-4 to TRBJ1-2; TRBD1 agrees at 7 bases. The CDR3 loop reads CASSLGVGTAYGYTF. CDR3 nucleotides: TGTGCCAGCAGCTTGGGGGTTGGGACAGCCTATGGCTACACCTTC.